This passage covers 10 T cell receptor beta chains from one sample sequenced in a study of regulatory T cells in long-lasting Graves disease. Construction of the TCR beta libraries employed iRepertoire HTBI primers in conjunction with Arm-PCR of CDR3 regions. TCRdb re-analysed the multiplex PCR reads in MiXCR, keeping a single row per CDR3 protein. The top ten clones hold approximately 20% of a sample with about 200,000 distinct CDR3 sequences, 18% of them seen once. Regarding time point: newly diagnosed GD, antithyroid drugs for less than 3 months. From PBMCs, RNA was extracted and then used to make the TCR library. The sequences come from peripheral blood mononuclear cells (PBMCs), collected at new diagnosis, from a patient treated with antithyroid drugs. Receptor source: a female donor with Graves disease.

This clonotype was seen ten or more times. The rearrangement links TRBV28 to TRBJ1-1; possibly TRBD1 for D (6 bases). Germline CDR1 and CDR2: MDHEN and SYDVKM. The length of the CDR3 is 15 residues. Trimming pared 5 bases from V and 4 bases from J, leaving 17 bases between. CDR3 nucleotide sequence: TGTGCCAGCAGTGATCCCAGGGAAGGGGGCACTGAAGCTTTCTTT. It codes for CASSDPREGGTEAFF.

This clonotype was counted at least ten times. The rearrangement joins TRBV20-1 to TRBJ2-2; 7 bases map to TRBD1. From germline, CDR1 is DFQATT and CDR2 SNEGSKA (reference sequence). Losses at the gene ends were 1 base for V and 6 bases for J; bases not matched to a gene: 14. There are 17 residues in the CDR3. The CDR3, as DNA: TGCAGTGCTAGAGTCAGGGGGACACGCGATATGTCCGGGGAGCTGTTTTTT. It translates to CSARVRGTRDMSGELFF.

This clonotype has ten or more counts. The chain joins TRBV20-1 to TRBJ2-5, with a weak D call TRBD1 (8 bases). The length of the CDR3 is 13 residues. The germline gives CDR1 DFQATT, CDR2 SNEGSKA (reference sequence). V was cut by 7 bases and J by 3 bases, with 15 bases left in between. CDR3 DNA: TGCAGTGTTCACAGGGGGGGCGAAGAGACCCAGTACTTC. This encodes CSVHRGGEETQYF.

V gene TRBV7-2 combines with J gene TRBJ2-1; D gene uncertain. This CDR3 spans 16 amino acids. Germline assignment: CDR1 SGHTA and CDR2 FQGNSA. Between the trimmed V and J ends, which lost 0 bases and 1 base, there was a span of 10 bases. The CDR3 loop reads CASSLAWQRSYNEQFF. In nucleotides, the CDR3 is TGTGCCAGCAGCTTAGCCTGGCAGAGATCCTACAATGAGCAGTTCTTC.

This clonotype came up a few times. A much bigger clone sits one base away, suggesting this may be a read error. The chain combines TRBV2 with TRBJ2-2; D might be TRBD1 or TRBD2, each matching 5 bases. This CDR3 is 13 amino acids long. CDR1 is SNHLY, CDR2 FYNNEI, per germline. CDR3 loop: CASSEEGMGELIF. As DNA, the CDR3 is TGTGCCAGCAGTGAAGAAGGGATGGGGGAGCTGATTTTT. Drawing the rest from reference TRBV2 and TRBJ2-2, the complete variable domain is EPEVTQTPSHQVTQMGQEVILRCVPISNHLYFYWYRQILGQKVEFLVSFYNNEISEKSEIFDDQFSVERPDGSNFTLKIRSTKLEDSAMYFCASSEEGMGELIFGEGSRLTVL.

There are many counts of this clonotype. V is TRBV7-2 and J is TRBJ2-7, with 7 nucleotides matching TRBD1. The germline V gene encodes CDR1 SGHTA and CDR2 FQGNSA. The CDR3 spans 14 residues. V lost 4 bases, J lost 4 bases, and 7 bases stayed unmatched. This chain's CDR3 is CASSSQQGLYEQYF. Written as DNA, the CDR3 is TGTGCCAGCAGCTCCCAACAGGGGTTGTACGAGCAGTACTTC.

This clonotype was seen repeatedly, ten times or more. The chain is built from TRBV20-1 and TRBJ2-4, with 7 bases aligning to TRBD1. The germline CDR1 and CDR2 sequences are DFQATT and SNEGSKA (reference sequence). The CDR3 loop spans 16 amino acids. Unmatched junction bases numbered 5, after V lost 0 bases and J lost 0 bases. The CDR3 is CSARDLTGLAKNIQYF. DNA for the CDR3: TGCAGTGCTAGAGATCTGACAGGGCTAGCCAAAAACATTCAGTACTTC.

This clonotype was counted many times. The chain carries TRBV6-1 and TRBJ2-7, with D hard to call. Per the germline V gene, CDR1 is MNHNS and CDR2 is SASEGT. Trimming left V 9 bases short and J 0 bases short, with 12 bases between. This CDR3 has 13 amino acids. Here the CDR3 DNA reads TGTGCCAGTAGACGCGCACTCTCCTACGAGCAGTACTTC. Amino acids: CASRRALSYEQYF.

This clonotype was recorded a few times. The rearrangement links TRBV9 to TRBJ2-3, with D possibly matching TRBD2 (7 bases). The CDR3 contains 16 residues. Per germline, CDR1 SGDLS and CDR2 YYNGEE. Between the trimmed V and J ends, which lost 0 bases and 0 bases, there was a span of 11 bases. CDR3 region: CASSVEGGGSTDTQYF. The CDR3 DNA reads TGTGCCAGCAGCGTAGAGGGGGGGGGGAGCACAGATACGCAGTATTTT.

This clonotype was seen many times. This chain joins TRBV24-1 and TRBJ2-7, with 10 nucleotides matching TRBD1. Trimming took 4 bases from V and 5 from J; bases not matched to a gene: 10. The CDR3 extends over 16 amino acids. CDR1 KGHDR and CDR2 SFDVKD come from the germline V gene. CDR3 region: CATSEHPGQGRNEQYF. The CDR3 DNA sequence: TGTGCCACCAGTGAGCACCCGGGACAGGGGAGAAACGAGCAGTACTTC.